This T cell receptor beta chain is drawn from a study of blood T cell repertoires in COVID-19 (dated by TCRdb to 2018 to 2020). In terms of the full investigation: The collaborator samples originated in the United States, Italy and Spain and spanned the acute and convalescent phases of COVID-19. The prospective study material was composed of cDNA or gDNA derived from T cells, B-cell-depleted T cells, or PBMCs. Deeply sampled blood TCRbeta repertoires from subjects exposed to, actively infected with, or recovered from COVID-19 were included in the dataset. The repertoires were released in a freely available public database meant as a resource for research on the immune response to SARS-CoV-2. The samples were drawn from the first 160 participants of the ongoing ImmuneRACE study and from 1,200 or so subjects provided by 6 global collaborators. Sample metadata almost always included a de-identified subject ID, COVID-19 status, age in years and sex. Where available, HLA class I and class II types were obtained from metadata supplied by the sample provider rather than from assay-based typing. Here is what the overall study found, with its caveats: The quantity of clinical and demographic metadata differed by source and by participant and was supplied without curation.

TCRbeta CDR3 regions were amplified from genomic DNA using the immunoSEQ Assay, a bias-controlled multiplex PCR. Per the source publication's procedure: The number of nucleated cells in each sample was estimated from the amplification of reference gene primers within the assay. To quantify the absolute abundance of each unique TCRbeta CDR3 rearrangement, sequence reads were collapsed and filtered. Productive Simpson clonality was computed per sample as the square root of Simpson's diversity index over productive rearrangements. The source is immuneACCESS, and TCRdb retained only in-frame sequences with V and J called. Part of the clones is not carried over; for the studies checked, unresolved V genes explain less than half of this, and the remainder is unexplained. The V and J calls and clone size are taken from that table; D and trimming were inferred from the DNA. The table for this sample lists 99,000 or so clones; roughly 84% of them were counted only once. The top ten hold 10% to 15% of the sample.

A word on this clone: Its antigen remains undetermined. One base away there is no much larger clone; base qualities are not given.

Each collaborating institution followed its own protocols to collect whole blood in K2EDTA tubes. For TCRbeta analysis, collaborators shipped samples in one of three forms: frozen whole blood, isolated PBMCs, or DNA extracted from either of those sample types. CDR1 and CDR2 (MNHEY, SVGAGI) derive from the germline V gene. The V end gives up 6 bases and the J end 7 bases, leaving 5 bases in the junction not matched to a gene. From its cysteine to its phenylalanine, the CDR3 spans 13 amino acids. Kept here is only the CDR3 DNA, which spans 39 bases and is read in frame from base 1. The TCR sequence derives from a woman aged 55-69 years in a cohort sampled during active or convalescent COVID-19. Recombination linked TRBV6-5 to TRBJ1-1, with 10 central nucleotides matching TRBD1. Sequencing was done on a sample of peripheral blood. The CDR3 in this case is CASSPGQGGEAFF. The DNA sequence is as follows: TGTGCCAGCAGCCCCGGACAGGGGGGTGAAGCTTTCTTT.